One sample yielded the 4 T cell receptor beta chains listed below, sequenced in a study of response to subunit inactivated influenza vaccine. TCRdb analysed the RT-PCR reads with MiXCR anew, one entry per CDR3 protein. Of some 570,000 distinct CDR3 sequences in the sample, 11% were seen once. The same sample was also used in a study of T cells expressing NK-cell markers. That source notes: UMIs were included in TCR beta cDNA generated by 5'RACE template switching.

This sample comprised PBMCs from blood, obtained on the day of vaccination. Every receptor here comes from a man aged 45-60 years who received an inactivated influenza vaccine.

This clonotype was found a few times. The chain couples TRBV29-1 to TRBJ1-5; unclear D gene. The ends were cut back, 7 bases at V and 1 base at J, with 11 bases in the middle. Germline V gene data show CDR1 as SQVTM and CDR2 as ANQGSEA. The length of the CDR3 is 13 residues. This CDR3 is CSARKASNQPQHF. The CDR3 region has the DNA TGCAGCGCCCGTAAAGCGAGCAATCAGCCCCAGCATTTT.

The chain employs TRBV4-1 and TRBJ1-5; 9 bases line up with TRBD1. The germline V gene has CDR1 MGHRA and CDR2 YSYEKL. The ends lost 6 bases at V and 1 base at J; junction bases unmatched: 4. The CDR3 runs to 15 residues. CDR3 protein: CASRAGTGSNQPQHF. DNA of the CDR3: TGCGCCAGCAGGGCCGGGACAGGGAGCAATCAGCCCCAGCATTTT.

This clonotype occurred a few times. The chain is built from TRBV7-9 and TRBJ2-3; D not certain. Germline V lookup: CDR1 SEHNR, CDR2 FQNEAQ (reference sequence). The CDR3 sequence is 14 residues long. The ends were cut back, 0 bases at V and 2 bases at J, with 6 bases in the middle. The CDR3 here is CASSLATFTDTQYF. The CDR3 region has the DNA TGTGCCAGCAGCTTAGCGACGTTCACAGATACGCAGTATTTT.

This clonotype was observed a single time. Compared with germline, one end of the junction differs, possibly owing to a read error. This chain uses TRBV28 with TRBJ2-2; maybe TRBD2 (5 bases). Looked up from germline, CDR1 is MDHEN and CDR2 is SYDVKM. The CDR3 covers 13 residues. The CDR3 sequence is CASSLGNTGELLF. In DNA form, the CDR3 reads TGTGCCAGCAGTTTGGGAAACACCGGGGAGCTGCTTTTT.